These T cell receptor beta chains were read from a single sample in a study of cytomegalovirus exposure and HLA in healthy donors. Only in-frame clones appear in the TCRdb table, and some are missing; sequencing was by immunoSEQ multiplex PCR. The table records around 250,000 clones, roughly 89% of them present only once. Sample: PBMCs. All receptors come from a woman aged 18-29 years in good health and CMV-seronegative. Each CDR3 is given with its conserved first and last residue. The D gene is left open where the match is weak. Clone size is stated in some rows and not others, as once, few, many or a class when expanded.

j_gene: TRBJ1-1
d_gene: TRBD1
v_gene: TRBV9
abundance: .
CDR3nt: TGTGCCAGCAGCGTAGCCCCCGGACAGGGGGCGACTGAAGCTTTCTTT
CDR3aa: CASSVAPGQGATEAFF

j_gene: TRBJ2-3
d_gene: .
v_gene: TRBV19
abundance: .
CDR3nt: TGTGCCAGTAGTATAGGTGGGCTTCCAGATACGCAGTATTTT
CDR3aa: CASSIGGLPDTQYF

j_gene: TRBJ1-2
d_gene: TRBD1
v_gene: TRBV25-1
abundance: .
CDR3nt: TGTGCCAGCAGTGGACCCGGGGACAGATATGGCTACACCTTC
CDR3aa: CASSGPGDRYGYTF

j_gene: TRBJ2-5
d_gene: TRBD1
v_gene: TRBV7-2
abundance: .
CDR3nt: TGTGCCAGCAGCCTTGGACAGGTACATGGGACCCAGTACTTC
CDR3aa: CASSLGQVHGTQYF

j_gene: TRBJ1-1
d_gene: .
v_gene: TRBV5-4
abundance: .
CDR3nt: TGTGCCAGCAGCTTGGACAAGAACACTGAAGCTTTCTTT
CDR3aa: CASSLDKNTEAFF

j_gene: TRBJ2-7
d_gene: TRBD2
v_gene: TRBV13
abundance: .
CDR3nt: TGTGCCAGCAGCCCCGGGCCAGCGGGGCCCACCTACGAGCAGTACTTC
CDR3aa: CASSPGPAGPTYEQYF

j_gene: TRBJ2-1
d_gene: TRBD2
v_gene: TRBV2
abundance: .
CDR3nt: TGTGCCAGCAGACTTCTAAGCGGGGGGGAACAGTTCTTC
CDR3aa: CASRLLSGGEQFF

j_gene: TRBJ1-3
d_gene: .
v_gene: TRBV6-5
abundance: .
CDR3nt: TGTGCCAGCAGTTACATGAAAGGAGGCTCTGGAAACACCATATATTTT
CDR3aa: CASSYMKGGSGNTIYF

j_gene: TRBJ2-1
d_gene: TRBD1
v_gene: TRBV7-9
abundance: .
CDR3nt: TGTGCCAGCAGCTTCAGGGGGAGGCAGTTCTTC
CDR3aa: CASSFRGRQFF

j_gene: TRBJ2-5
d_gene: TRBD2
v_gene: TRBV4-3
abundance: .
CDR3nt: TGCGCCAGCAGCCATTCGCGCGGGGGTGGTAGAGAGACCCAGTACTTC
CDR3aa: CASSHSRGGGRETQYF

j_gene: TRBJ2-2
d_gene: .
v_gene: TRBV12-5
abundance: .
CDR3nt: TGTGCTAGTGCCAGGACTCAGAACACCGGGGAGCTGTTTTTT
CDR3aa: CASARTQNTGELFF

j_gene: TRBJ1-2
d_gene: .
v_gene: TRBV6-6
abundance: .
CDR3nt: TGTGCCAGCCGTGGGGCCTTAAGGGGCTACACCTTC
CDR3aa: CASRGALRGYTF

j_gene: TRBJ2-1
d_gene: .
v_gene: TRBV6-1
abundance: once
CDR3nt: TGTGCCACCCAAGTTGGCCGAGGAGAGCAGTTCTTC
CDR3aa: CATQVGRGEQFF

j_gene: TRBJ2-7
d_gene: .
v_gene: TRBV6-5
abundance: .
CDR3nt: TGTGCCAGCAGTCAGACACGTATCTCCTACGAGCAGTACTTC
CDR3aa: CASSQTRISYEQYF

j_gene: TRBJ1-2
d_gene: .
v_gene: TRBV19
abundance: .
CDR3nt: TGTGCCAGTACCCCGGGGGAGGCTCCGAGGTATGGCTACACCTTC
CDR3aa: CASTPGEAPRYGYTF

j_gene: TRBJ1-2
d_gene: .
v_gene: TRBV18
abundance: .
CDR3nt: TGTGCCAGCTCACTAGACAGGCCTAACTATGGCTACACCTTC
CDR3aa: CASSLDRPNYGYTF

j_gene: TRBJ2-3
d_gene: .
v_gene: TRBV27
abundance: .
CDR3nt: TGTGCCAGCAGCCCAACTCCAGCGGGCACAGATACGCAGTATTTT
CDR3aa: CASSPTPAGTDTQYF

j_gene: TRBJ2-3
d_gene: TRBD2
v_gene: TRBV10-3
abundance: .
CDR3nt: TGTGCCATCAGTGATATGAGCGGGGGGGCCAAGGATCCAGATACGCAGTATTTT
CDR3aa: CAISDMSGGAKDPDTQYF

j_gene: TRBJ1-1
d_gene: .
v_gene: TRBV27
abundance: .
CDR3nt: TGTGCCAGCAGTTCGGGCGGGATACTGGGCACTGAAGCTTTCTTT
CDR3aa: CASSSGGILGTEAFF

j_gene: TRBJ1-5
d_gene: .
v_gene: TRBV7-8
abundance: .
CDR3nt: TGTGCCAGCAGCGGCGGACAGAGTAATCAGCCCCAGCATTTT
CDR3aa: CASSGGQSNQPQHF

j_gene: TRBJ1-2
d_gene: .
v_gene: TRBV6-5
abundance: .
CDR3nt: TGTGCCAGCAGTGCGGACACTCGGGGCTACACCTTC
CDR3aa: CASSADTRGYTF

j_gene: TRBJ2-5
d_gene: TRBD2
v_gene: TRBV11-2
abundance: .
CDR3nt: TGTGCCAGCAGCTTTCTAGCGGGGGGGCACGAGACCCAGTACTTC
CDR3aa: CASSFLAGGHETQYF

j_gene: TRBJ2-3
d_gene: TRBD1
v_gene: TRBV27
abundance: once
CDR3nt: TGTGCCAGCAGTTTAGGGACAGCTATATTCACAGATACGCAGTATTTT
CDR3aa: CASSLGTAIFTDTQYF

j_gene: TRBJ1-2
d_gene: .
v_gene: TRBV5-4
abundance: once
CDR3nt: TGTGCCAGCAGCTTGAATAATCCGGGAGGGGATGGCTACACCTTC
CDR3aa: CASSLNNPGGDGYTF

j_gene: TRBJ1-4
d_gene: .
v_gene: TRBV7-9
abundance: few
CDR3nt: TGTGCCAGCAGCTGGAGTTGGGGAGCAACTAATGAAAAACTGTTTTTT
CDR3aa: CASSWSWGATNEKLFF

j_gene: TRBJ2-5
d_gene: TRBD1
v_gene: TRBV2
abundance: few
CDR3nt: TGTGCCAGTTCCGAGGACAGGCAGTACTTC
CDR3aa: CASSEDRQYF

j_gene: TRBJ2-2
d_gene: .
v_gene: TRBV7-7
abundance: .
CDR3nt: TGTGCCAGCAGCCCGAAGGGGTCGGGGGAGCTGTTTTTT
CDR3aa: CASSPKGSGELFF

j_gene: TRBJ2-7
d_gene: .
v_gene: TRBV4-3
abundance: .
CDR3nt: TGCGCCAGCAGCCAGCGCACAGGGATCGAGCAGTACTTC
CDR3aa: CASSQRTGIEQYF

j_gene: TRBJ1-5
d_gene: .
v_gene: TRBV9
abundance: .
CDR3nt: TGTGCCAGCAGCGTAGATGGCAGGGATGGCCAGCCCCAGCATTTT
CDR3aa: CASSVDGRDGQPQHF

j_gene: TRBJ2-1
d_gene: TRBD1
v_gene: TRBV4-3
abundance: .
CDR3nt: TGCGCCAGCAGCCAAGGGGGGACAGTCTACAATGAGCAGTTCTTC
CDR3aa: CASSQGGTVYNEQFF

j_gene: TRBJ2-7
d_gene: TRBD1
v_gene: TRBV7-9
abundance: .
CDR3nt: TGTGCCAGCAGACACCGGGGACAGGGGTCCTACGAGCAGTACTTC
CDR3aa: CASRHRGQGSYEQYF

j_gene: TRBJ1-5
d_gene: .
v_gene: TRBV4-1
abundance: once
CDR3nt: TGCGCCAGCAGCCAAGCCGGACAGTTCAATCAGCCCCAGCATTTT
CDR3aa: CASSQAGQFNQPQHF

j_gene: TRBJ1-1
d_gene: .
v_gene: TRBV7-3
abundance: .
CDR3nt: TGTGCCAGCAGCCAAAATGGGCAGGGGTCTGAAGCTTTCTTT
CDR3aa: CASSQNGQGSEAFF

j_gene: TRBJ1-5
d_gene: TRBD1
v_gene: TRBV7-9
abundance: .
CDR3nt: TGTGCCAGCAGCTTAGGAGGGACAGAGGCCCTTTTAAAGCCCCAGCATTTT
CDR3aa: CASSLGGTEALLKPQHF

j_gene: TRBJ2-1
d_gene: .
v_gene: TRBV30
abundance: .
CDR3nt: TGTGCCTGGAGTGTCGGGGGAAGCTCCTACAATGAGCAGTTCTTC
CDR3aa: CAWSVGGSSYNEQFF

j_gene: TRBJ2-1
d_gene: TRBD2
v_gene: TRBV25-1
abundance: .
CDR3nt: TGTGCCAGCAGTGACCTAGCGGGGGCCTACAATGAGCAGTTCTTC
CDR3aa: CASSDLAGAYNEQFF

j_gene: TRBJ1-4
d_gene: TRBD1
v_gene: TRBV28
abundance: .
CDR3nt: TGTGCCAGCTGGGACAGGGCGGGGGAAAAACTGTTTTTT
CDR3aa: CASWDRAGEKLFF

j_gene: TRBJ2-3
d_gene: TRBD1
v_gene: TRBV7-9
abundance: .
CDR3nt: TGTGCCAGCAGCCACAGACAGGGGGGAGATACGCAGTATTTT
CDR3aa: CASSHRQGGDTQYF

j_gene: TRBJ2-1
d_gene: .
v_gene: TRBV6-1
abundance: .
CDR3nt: TGTGCCAGATCGAACGGGGTACACAATGAGCAGTTCTTC
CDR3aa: CARSNGVHNEQFF

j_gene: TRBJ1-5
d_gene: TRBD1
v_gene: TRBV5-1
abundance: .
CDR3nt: TGCGCCAGCAGCTTGGGGTATTCAGGGGGCGATCAGCCCCAGCATTTT
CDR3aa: CASSLGYSGGDQPQHF

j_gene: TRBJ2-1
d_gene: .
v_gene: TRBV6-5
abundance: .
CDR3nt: TGTGCCAGCAGTTCGACAGGATACAATGAGCAGTTCTTC
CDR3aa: CASSSTGYNEQFF

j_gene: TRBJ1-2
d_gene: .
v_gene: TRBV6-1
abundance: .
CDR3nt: TGTGCCAGCTTTTCGGCCCAGGGGACTAGGGGCTACACCTTC
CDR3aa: CASFSAQGTRGYTF

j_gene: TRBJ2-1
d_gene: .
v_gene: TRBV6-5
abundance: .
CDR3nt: TGTGCCAGCAGTTACTCTACCCTCGGTGAGCAGTTCTTC
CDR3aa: CASSYSTLGEQFF

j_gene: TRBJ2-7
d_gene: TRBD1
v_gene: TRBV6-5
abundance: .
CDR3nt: TGTGCCAGCAGTTACCTCCAGGGACAGGACTACGAGCAGTACTTC
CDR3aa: CASSYLQGQDYEQYF

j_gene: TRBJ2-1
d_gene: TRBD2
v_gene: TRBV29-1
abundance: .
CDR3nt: TGCAGCGTTGCGGGGGCTAGCGGGGGCAATGAGCAGTTCTTC
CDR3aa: CSVAGASGGNEQFF

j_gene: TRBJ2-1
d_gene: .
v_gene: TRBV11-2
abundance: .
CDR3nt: TGTGCCAGCAGCTTAGTCCCGGTGGTCAATGAGCAGTTCTTC
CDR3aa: CASSLVPVVNEQFF

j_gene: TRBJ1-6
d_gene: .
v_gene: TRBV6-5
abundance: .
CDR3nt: TGTGCCAGCAGTTACTCAGGCGACAGGAACTTCTCACCCCTCCACTTT
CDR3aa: CASSYSGDRNFSPLHF

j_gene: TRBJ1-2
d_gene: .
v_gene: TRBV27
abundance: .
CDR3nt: TGTGCCAGCAGTTTATCCTACGGGGTAACCTATGGCTACACCTTC
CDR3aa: CASSLSYGVTYGYTF

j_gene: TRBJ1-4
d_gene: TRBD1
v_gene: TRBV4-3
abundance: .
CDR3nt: TGCGCCAGCAGTCGGTACAGGGGCTCTGAAAAACTGTTTTTT
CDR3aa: CASSRYRGSEKLFF

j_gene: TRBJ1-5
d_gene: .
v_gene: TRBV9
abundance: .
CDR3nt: TGTGCCAGCAGCGTCGGAGGGAATAGCAATCAGCCCCAGCATTTT
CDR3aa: CASSVGGNSNQPQHF

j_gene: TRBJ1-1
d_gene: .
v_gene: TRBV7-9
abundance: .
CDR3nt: TGTGCCAGCAGCTTAGTTCCAAGCATGAACACTGAAGCTTTCTTT
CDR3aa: CASSLVPSMNTEAFF

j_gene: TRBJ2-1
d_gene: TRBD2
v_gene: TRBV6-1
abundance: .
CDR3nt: TGTGCCAGCAACCAAGCGGGGGGCAGAAATGAGCAGTTCTTC
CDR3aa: CASNQAGGRNEQFF

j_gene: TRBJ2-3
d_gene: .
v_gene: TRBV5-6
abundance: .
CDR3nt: TGTGCCAGCAGGCAACTAGTTTTAGTCAGCACAGATACGCAGTATTTT
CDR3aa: CASRQLVLVSTDTQYF

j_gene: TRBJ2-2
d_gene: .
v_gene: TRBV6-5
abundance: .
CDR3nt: TGTGCCAGCAACGGGAGAGACAGGAACACCGGGGAGCTGTTTTTT
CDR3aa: CASNGRDRNTGELFF